Presented here are 7 T cell receptor beta chains from one specimen sequenced in a study of Graves' ophthalmopathy and Graves' hyperthyroidism. Amplification of TCR beta CDR3 regions used RNA transcripts. HTBI-primed RT-PCR formed the first round, and a multiplex PCR formed the second. TCRdb recomputed calls from the multiplex PCR reads with MiXCR, one row per CDR3 protein. The sample carries some 750,000 distinct CDR3 sequences, 40% recorded once. The sample taken for sequencing was peripheral blood. The receptors here all came from an adult man with Graves' ophthalmopathy.

V and J are TRBV5-1 and TRBJ1-1, with D possibly matching TRBD1 (5 bases). Trimming removed 5 bases at V and 0 bases at J, with 20 bases between. The CDR3 is made up of 17 amino acids. The germline CDR1 and CDR2 sequences are SGHRS and YFSETQ. The CDR3 region is CASRPDRYGGVNTEAFF. The CDR3 DNA reads as TGCGCCAGCAGACCTGACAGATACGGGGGAGTGAACACTGAAGCTTTCTTT. Full variable domain (rest looked up from reference TRBV5-1 and TRBJ1-1): KAGVTQTPRYLIKTRGQQVTLSCSPISGHRSVSWYQQTPGQGLQFLFEYFSETQRNKGNFPGRFSGRQFSNSRSEMNVSTLELGDSALYLCASRPDRYGGVNTEAFFGQGTRLTVV.

This clonotype was detected only a few times. The rearrangement joins TRBV20-1 to TRBJ2-5, with D perhaps given as TRBD1 or TRBD2 (5 bases each). Trimming removed 3 bases at V and 4 bases at J, with 15 bases between. The germline gives CDR1 DFQATT, CDR2 SNEGSKA (reference sequence). This CDR3 has 14 residues. The CDR3 region is CSASYEGWGETQYF. The CDR3 coding sequence is TGCAGTGCTAGCTATGAGGGGTGGGGAGAGACCCAGTACTTC.

This clonotype showed up just a few times. This chain connects TRBV11-2 to TRBJ2-7; D unresolved. The CDR3 runs to 17 residues. V was shortened by 5 bases and J by 7 bases, with 27 bases between the two germline ends. CDR1 and CDR2 from the germline V gene are SGHAT and FQNNGV. The CDR3 loop is CASSPGKGATYPREQYF. CDR3 DNA: TGTGCCAGCAGCCCCGGAAAGGGTGCGACTTACCCTCGGGAGCAGTACTTC.

This clonotype was picked up a small number of times. The chain couples TRBV7-9 to TRBJ2-5; 16 bases match TRBD2. The junction had 7 bases not matched to a gene; V was cut back by 6 bases and J by 0 bases. CDR1 SEHNR and CDR2 FQNEAQ come from the germline V gene (reference sequence). CDR3 size: 18 residues. CDR3 amino acids: CASSLGLAGGRYQETQYF. CDR3 nucleotides: TGTGCCAGCAGTCTGGGACTAGCGGGGGGGCGATACCAAGAGACCCAGTACTTC.

This clonotype occurred a few times. The chain is built from TRBV5-1 and TRBJ1-2; 8 bases align to TRBD1. V was pared by 4 bases and J by 4 bases, with 12 bases of the junction left unmatched. This CDR3 contains 16 residues. The V gene's germline CDR1 is SGHRS and CDR2 YFSETQ. CDR3 nucleotides: TGCGCCAGCAGCGCAGGGACAGGCCCTCTTGGCTATGGCTACACCTTC. Amino acid sequence: CASSAGTGPLGYGYTF. Together with reference TRBV5-1 and TRBJ1-2, the CDR3 gives the full variable domain: KAGVTQTPRYLIKTRGQQVTLSCSPISGHRSVSWYQQTPGQGLQFLFEYFSETQRNKGNFPGRFSGRQFSNSRSEMNVSTLELGDSALYLCASSAGTGPLGYGYTFGSGTRLTVV.

This clonotype has more than one count but fewer than ten. The chain links TRBV20-1 to TRBJ1-2; 7 bases are shared with TRBD1. V shed 7 bases, J shed 0 bases, and the junction held 14 bases outside the gene matches. This CDR3 spans 16 amino acids. Germline V gives CDR1 DFQATT, CDR2 SNEGSKA (reference sequence). The CDR3 DNA reads as TGCAGTGTCAGACCGACAGGGAGAGGGGCTAACTATGGCTACACCTTC. This encodes CSVRPTGRGANYGYTF.

The chain combines TRBV2 with TRBJ2-5, with 7 bases lining up with TRBD2. Gene TRBJ2-7 matches the end of the DNA better, so the J call may be wrong. The CDR3 has 14 amino acids. Germline loops: CDR1 SNHLY, CDR2 FYNNEI. The CDR3 loop is CASSFNGRSYEQYF. The CDR3 DNA reads TGTGCCAGCAGTTTTAACGGGAGGTCCTACGAGCAGTACTTC.